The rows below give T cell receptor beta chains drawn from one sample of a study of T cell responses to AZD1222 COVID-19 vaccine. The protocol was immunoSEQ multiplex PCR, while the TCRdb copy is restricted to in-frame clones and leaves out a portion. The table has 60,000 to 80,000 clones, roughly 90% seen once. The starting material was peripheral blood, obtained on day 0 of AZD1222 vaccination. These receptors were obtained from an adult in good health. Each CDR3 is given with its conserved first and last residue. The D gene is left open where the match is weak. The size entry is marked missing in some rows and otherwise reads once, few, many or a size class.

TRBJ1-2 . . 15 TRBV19 CASSTKRGRSGGYTF TGTGCCAGTAGTACTAAGCGGGGGCGCTCGGGTGGCTACACCTTC
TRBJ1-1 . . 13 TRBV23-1 CASLRVENTEAFF TGCGCCAGCCTAAGGGTTGAGAACACTGAAGCTTTCTTT
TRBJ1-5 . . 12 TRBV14 CASSQGQGPQHF TGTGCCAGCAGCCAAGGGCAGGGGCCCCAGCATTTT
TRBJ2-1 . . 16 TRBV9 CASSVSGDTSYNEQFF TGTGCCAGCAGCGTATCGGGGGATACCTCCTACAATGAGCAGTTCTTC
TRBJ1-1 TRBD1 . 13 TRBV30 CAWSYGQGGEAFF TGTGCCTGGAGTTATGGACAGGGGGGTGAAGCTTTCTTT
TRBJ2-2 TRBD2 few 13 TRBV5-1 CAGREQHTGELFF TGCGCCGGGAGGGAACAGCACACCGGGGAGCTGTTTTTT
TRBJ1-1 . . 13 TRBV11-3 CASSLERDTEAFF TGTGCCAGCAGCTTAGAACGGGACACTGAAGCTTTCTTT
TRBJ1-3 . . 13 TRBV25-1 CASRASGGNTIYF TGTGCCAGCAGGGCATCAGGGGGAAACACCATATATTTT
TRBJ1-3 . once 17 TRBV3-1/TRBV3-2 CASSPAARGYSGNTIYF TGTGCCAGCAGCCCTGCGGCCAGGGGATACTCTGGAAACACCATATATTTT
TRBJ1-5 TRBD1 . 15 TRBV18 CASSPRTGGAQPQHF TGTGCCAGCTCACCACGGACAGGGGGTGCGCAGCCCCAGCATTTT
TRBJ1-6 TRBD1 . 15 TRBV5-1 CASSADRESNSPLHF TGCGCCAGCAGCGCGGACAGGGAAAGTAATTCACCCCTCCACTTT
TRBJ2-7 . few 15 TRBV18 CASSPSDGSSYEQYF TGTGCCAGCTCACCCTCTGACGGCTCCTCGTACGAGCAGTACTTC
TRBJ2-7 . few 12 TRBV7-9 CASSQEGQRQYF TGTGCCAGCAGCCAGGAGGGACAACGGCAGTACTTC
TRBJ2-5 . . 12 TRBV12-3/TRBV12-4 CASSWSQETQYF TGTGCCAGCAGTTGGTCCCAAGAGACCCAGTACTTC
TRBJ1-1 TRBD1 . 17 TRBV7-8 CASSQGGTGVKNTEAFF TGTGCCAGCAGTCAGGGGGGGACAGGGGTGAAGAACACTGAAGCTTTCTTT
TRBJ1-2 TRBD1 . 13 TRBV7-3 CASSLQGARGYTF TGTGCCAGCAGCTTACAGGGGGCGAGGGGCTACACCTTC
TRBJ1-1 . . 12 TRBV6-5 CASSRTASEAFF TGTGCCAGCAGCCGGACAGCGTCAGAAGCTTTCTTT
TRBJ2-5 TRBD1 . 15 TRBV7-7 CASSPGTGRVETQYF TGTGCCAGCAGCCCCGGGACAGGGCGAGTGGAGACCCAGTACTTC
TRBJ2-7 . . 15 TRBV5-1 CASSFSRGTPHEQYF TGCGCCAGCAGCTTTTCAAGGGGGACCCCTCACGAGCAGTACTTC
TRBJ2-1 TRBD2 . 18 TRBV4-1 CASSQDTTSGGVYNEQFF TGCGCCAGCAGCCAAGATACGACTAGCGGGGGAGTTTACAATGAGCAGTTCTTC
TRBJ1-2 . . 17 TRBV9 CASTVDPSGIGNYGYTF TGTGCCAGCACCGTTGACCCGAGTGGAATTGGGAACTATGGCTACACCTTC
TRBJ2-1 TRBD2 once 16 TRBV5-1 CASSLTSGTSRYEQFF TGCGCCAGCAGCTTGACCTCCGGGACTAGCCGGTATGAGCAGTTCTTC
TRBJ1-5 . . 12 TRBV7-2 CASSSYNQPQHF TGTGCCAGCAGCTCCTATAATCAGCCCCAGCATTTT
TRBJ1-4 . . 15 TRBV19 CASSIRGLRGEKLFF TGTGCCAGTAGTATAAGGGGACTCAGAGGTGAAAAACTGTTTTTT
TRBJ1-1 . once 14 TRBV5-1 CASSLTGMNTEAFF TGCGCCAGCAGCTTGACAGGGATGAACACTGAAGCTTTCTTT
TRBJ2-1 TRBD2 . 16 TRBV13 CASSFAAGEIYNEQFF TGTGCCAGCAGCTTTGCGGCGGGAGAGATCTACAATGAGCAGTTCTTC
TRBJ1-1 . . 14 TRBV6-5 CASSLSAGQNEAFF TGTGCCAGCAGTCTCAGCGCGGGACAAAATGAAGCTTTCTTT
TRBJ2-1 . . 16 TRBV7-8 CASSFEGGTIYNEQFF TGTGCCAGCAGCTTCGAGGGGGGTACTATTTACAATGAGCAGTTCTTC
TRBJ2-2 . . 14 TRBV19 CATQSTPFTGELFF TGTGCCACCCAGTCAACCCCCTTTACCGGGGAGCTGTTTTTT
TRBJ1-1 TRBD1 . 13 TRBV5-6 CASSPDRGSEAFF TGTGCCAGCAGTCCCGACAGGGGTAGTGAAGCTTTCTTT
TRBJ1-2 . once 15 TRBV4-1 CASSQVRTENYGYTF TGCGCCAGCAGCCAAGTGCGGACAGAGAACTATGGCTACACCTTC
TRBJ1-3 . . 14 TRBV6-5 CASIPGGTGNTIYF TGTGCCAGCATACCGGGGGGTACTGGAAACACCATATATTTT
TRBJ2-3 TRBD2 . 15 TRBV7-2 CASSLATSPTDTQYF TGTGCCAGCAGCTTAGCGACTAGCCCCACAGATACGCAGTATTTT
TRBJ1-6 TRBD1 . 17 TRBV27 CASSLMSVAGGTAPLHF TGTGCCAGCAGTTTAATGTCGGTGGCAGGGGGCACGGCACCCCTCCACTTT
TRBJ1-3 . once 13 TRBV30 CAWSSGSGNTIYF TGTGCCTGGAGTTCAGGGAGTGGAAACACCATATATTTT